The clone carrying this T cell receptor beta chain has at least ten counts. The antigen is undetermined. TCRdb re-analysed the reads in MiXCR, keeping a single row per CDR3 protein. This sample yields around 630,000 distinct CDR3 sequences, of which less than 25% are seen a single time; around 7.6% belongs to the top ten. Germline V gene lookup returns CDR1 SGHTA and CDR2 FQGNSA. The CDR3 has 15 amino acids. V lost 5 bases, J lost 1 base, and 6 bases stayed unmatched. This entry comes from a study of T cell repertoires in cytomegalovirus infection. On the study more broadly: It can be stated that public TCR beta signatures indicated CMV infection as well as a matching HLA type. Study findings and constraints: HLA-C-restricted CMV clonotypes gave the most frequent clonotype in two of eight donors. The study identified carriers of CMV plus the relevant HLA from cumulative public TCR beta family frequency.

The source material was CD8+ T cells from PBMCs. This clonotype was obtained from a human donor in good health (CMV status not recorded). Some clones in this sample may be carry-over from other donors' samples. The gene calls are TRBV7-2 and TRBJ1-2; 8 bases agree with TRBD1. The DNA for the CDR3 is TGTGCCAGCAGCCGGGACAGGAGATTTAACTATGGCTACACCTTC. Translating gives CASSRDRRFNYGYTF.